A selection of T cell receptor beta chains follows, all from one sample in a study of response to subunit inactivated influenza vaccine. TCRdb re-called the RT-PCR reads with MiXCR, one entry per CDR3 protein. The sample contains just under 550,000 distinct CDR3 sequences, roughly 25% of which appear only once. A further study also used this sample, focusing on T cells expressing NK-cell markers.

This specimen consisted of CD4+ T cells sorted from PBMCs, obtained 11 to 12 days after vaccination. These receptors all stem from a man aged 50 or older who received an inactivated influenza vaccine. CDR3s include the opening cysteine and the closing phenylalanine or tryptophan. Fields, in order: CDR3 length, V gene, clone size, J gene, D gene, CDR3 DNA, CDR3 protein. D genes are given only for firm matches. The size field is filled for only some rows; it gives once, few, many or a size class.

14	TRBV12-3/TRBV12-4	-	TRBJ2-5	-	TGTGCCAGCAGTTTAAGTGGGGCAAAAGAGACCCAGTACTTC	CASSLSGAKETQYF
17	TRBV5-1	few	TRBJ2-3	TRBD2	TGCGCCAGCAGCAGGACTAGCGGGAGTAGGGGCACAGATACGCAGTATTTT	CASSRTSGSRGTDTQYF
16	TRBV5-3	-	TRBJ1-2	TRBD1	TGTGCCCTAAGATTAACGGGACAGGTCTTCGACTATGGCTACACCTTC	CALRLTGQVFDYGYTF
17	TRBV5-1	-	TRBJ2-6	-	TGCGCCAGCAGCTTGGGGGGCCTACACTCTGGGGCCAACGTCCTGACTTTC	CASSLGGLHSGANVLTF
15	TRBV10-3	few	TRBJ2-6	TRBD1	TGTGCCACCGGAGGGACAGGGACTGGGGCCAACGTCCTGACTTTC	CATGGTGTGANVLTF
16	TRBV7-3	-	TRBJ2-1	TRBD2	TGTGCCAGCAGCTCAGCCGGGAGGGCCTCCTACAATGAGCAGTTCTTC	CASSSAGRASYNEQFF
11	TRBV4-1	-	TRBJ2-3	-	TGCGCCACCAGAGCGGGAGATACGCAGTATTTT	CATRAGDTQYF
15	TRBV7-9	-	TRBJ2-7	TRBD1	TGTGCCAGCAGCCGGATAGGGGACAGCCTCTACGAGCAGTACTTC	CASSRIGDSLYEQYF
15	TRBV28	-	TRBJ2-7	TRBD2	TGTGCCAGCACACCTCTAGCGGGAGGCTCCTACGAGCAGTACTTC	CASTPLAGGSYEQYF
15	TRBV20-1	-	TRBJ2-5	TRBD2	TGCAGTGCTGGCCCCCTTAGCGGGAGAAGGGAGACCCAGTACTTC	CSAGPLSGRRETQYF
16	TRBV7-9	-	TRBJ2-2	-	TGTGCCAGCAGAGACGCCGGGACTGGCAACACCGGGGAGCTGTTTTTT	CASRDAGTGNTGELFF
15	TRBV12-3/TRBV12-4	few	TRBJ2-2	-	TGTGCCAGCAGTATAAGAGAGGCCAACACCGGGGAGCTGTTTTTT	CASSIREANTGELFF
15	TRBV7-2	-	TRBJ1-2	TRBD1	TGTGCCAGCAGCTTAGCGGGGACAGTCTTCTTGGGCTACACCTTC	CASSLAGTVFLGYTF
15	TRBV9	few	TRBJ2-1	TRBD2	TGTGCCAGCAGCGTAGGAGCGGGGGTCTACAATGAGCAGTTCTTC	CASSVGAGVYNEQFF
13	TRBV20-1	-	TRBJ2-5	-	TGCAGTGCTAATCCGGGGGCGTCAGAGACCCAGTACTTC	CSANPGASETQYF
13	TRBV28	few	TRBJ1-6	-	TGTGCCAGCAGAGGGACTAAGTGGTCACCCCTCCACTTT	CASRGTKWSPLHF
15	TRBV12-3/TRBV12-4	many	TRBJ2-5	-	TGTGCCAGCAGTTTGTCGCCCGGGAGTGGAGAGACCCAGTACTTC	CASSLSPGSGETQYF
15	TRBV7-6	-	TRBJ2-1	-	TGTGCCAGCAGCCCCGCAGACTCTAGAAGGAATGAGCAGTTCTTC	CASSPADSRRNEQFF
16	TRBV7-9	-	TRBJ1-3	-	TGTGCCAGCAGCTTAATCCTAAGTGGCTCTGGAAACACCATATATTTT	CASSLILSGSGNTIYF
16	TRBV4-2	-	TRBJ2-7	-	TGTGCCAGCAGCCAAGACGGGAACAGAGGCCCCTACGAGCAGTACTTC	CASSQDGNRGPYEQYF
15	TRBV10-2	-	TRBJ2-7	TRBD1	TGCGCCAGCAGTGAGCGCGACAGGGGATCCTACGAGCAGTACTTC	CASSERDRGSYEQYF
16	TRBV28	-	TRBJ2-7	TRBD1	TGTGCCAGCAGCACACCGGGACAGGGACGTCCCTACGAGCAGTACTTC	CASSTPGQGRPYEQYF
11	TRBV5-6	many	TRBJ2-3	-	TGTGCCAGCAGCGTGACAGATACGCAGTATTTT	CASSVTDTQYF
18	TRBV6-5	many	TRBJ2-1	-	TGTGCCAGCAGTTTATTTCCGGTGGACTTTAGTGGCTTCACTGAGCAGTTCTTC	CASSLFPVDFSGFTEQFF
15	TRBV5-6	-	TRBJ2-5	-	TGTGCCAGCAGCCCAAGACTCGACCTGCGGGAGACCCAGTACTTC	CASSPRLDLRETQYF
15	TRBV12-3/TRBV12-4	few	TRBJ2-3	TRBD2	TGTGCCAGCAGTACCCGTTTAGCGGGAACAGATACGCAGTATTTT	CASSTRLAGTDTQYF
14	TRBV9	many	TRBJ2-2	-	TGTGCCAGCAGCGTAGCTGGCGGAACCGGGGAGCTGTTTTTT	CASSVAGGTGELFF
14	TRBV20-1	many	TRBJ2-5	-	TGCAGTGCTAGAGACTGGCGCTTACAAGAGACCCAGTACTTC	CSARDWRLQETQYF
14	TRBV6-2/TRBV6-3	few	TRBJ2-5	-	TGTGCCAGCAGCATCACTAGACCCGGGGAGACCCAGTACTTC	CASSITRPGETQYF
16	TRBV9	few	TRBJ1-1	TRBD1	TGTGCCAGCAACTCAGGGGGCCCATCCAAGGGTGCTGAAGCTTTCTTT	CASNSGGPSKGAEAFF
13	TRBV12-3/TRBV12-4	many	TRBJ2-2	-	TGTGCCAGCAGCTTAAGGTTGGAGGGGCAGCTGTTTTTT	CASSLRLEGQLFF
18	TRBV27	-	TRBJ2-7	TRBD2	TGTGCCAGCCACGCGACTTCGGGACTAGCGGGGGGGGCCTACGAGCAGTACTTC	CASHATSGLAGGAYEQYF
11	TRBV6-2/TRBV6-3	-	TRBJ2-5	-	TGTGCCAGCAGCTACTCGACAGTACTCTACTTC	CASSYSTVLYF
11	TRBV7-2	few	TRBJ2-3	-	TGTGCCAGCAGCGCCCTTGATACGCAGTATTTT	CASSALDTQYF
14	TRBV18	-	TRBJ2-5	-	TGTGCCAGCTCACCAAGGACCTCTCAAGAGACCCAGTACTTC	CASSPRTSQETQYF
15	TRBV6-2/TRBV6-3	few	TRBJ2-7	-	TGTGCCAGCGGACGACGCGTTAAGGGGCGCTACGAGCAGTACTTC	CASGRRVKGRYEQYF
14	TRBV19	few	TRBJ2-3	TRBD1	TGTGCCAGTAGCGACAGGGGAACCTCGGATACGCAGTATTTT	CASSDRGTSDTQYF
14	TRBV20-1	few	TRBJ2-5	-	TGCAGTGCCCAAGCGAGGGGTTACCAAGAGACCCAGTACTTC	CSAQARGYQETQYF
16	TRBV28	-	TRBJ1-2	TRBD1	TGTGCCAGCAGTTCCCCCTTAGGGACAGGGGCCTATGGCTACACCTTC	CASSSPLGTGAYGYTF
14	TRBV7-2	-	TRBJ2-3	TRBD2	TGTGCCAGCAGCCTACTAGCGGGAGCGGATACGCAGTATTTT	CASSLLAGADTQYF
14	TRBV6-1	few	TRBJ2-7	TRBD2	TGTGCCAGCACCCGCGGGGGTGGTCCCTACGAGCAGTACTTC	CASTRGGGPYEQYF
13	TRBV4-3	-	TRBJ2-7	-	TGCGCCAGCAGTTTCTTGGAGGGGGCCGAGCAGTACTTC	CASSFLEGAEQYF
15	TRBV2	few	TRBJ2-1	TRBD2	TGTGCCAGCAGTGAAAGGGCTAGCGGGGGCGATGAGCAGTTCTTC	CASSERASGGDEQFF
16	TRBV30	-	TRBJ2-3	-	TGTGCCTGGAGTGCCGGTCGCGGAGCTAGCACAGATACGCAGTATTTT	CAWSAGRGASTDTQYF
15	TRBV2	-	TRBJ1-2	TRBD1	TGTGCCAGCAGCGACAGGGAAACCACTCTTGGTGGCTACACCTTC	CASSDRETTLGGYTF
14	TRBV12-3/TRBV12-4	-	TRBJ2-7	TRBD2	TGTGCCAGCAGAAAAGCGGGGGCGACCTACGAGCAGTACTTC	CASRKAGATYEQYF
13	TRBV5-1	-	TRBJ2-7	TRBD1	TGCGCCAGCAGCAAGGCAGGGGGCCTCGAGCAGTACTTC	CASSKAGGLEQYF
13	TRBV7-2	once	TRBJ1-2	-	TGTGCCAGCAGCCCGCAGGCTGGAGATGGCTACACCTTC	CASSPQAGDGYTF
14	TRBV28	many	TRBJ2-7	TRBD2	TGTGCCAGTTTTGGACTAGCCGGGCCCTACGAGCAGTACTTC	CASFGLAGPYEQYF
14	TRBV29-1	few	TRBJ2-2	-	TGCAGCGCCGAGGGGGGCCTAGGTACCGGGGAGCTGTTTTTT	CSAEGGLGTGELFF
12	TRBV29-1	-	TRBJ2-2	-	TGCAGCGCGGACTACCTCACCGGGGAGCTGTTTTTT	CSADYLTGELFF
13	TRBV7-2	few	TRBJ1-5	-	TGTGCCAGCAGCTTCTCGATTGCCCAGCCCCAGCATTTT	CASSFSIAQPQHF
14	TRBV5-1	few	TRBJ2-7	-	TGCGCCAGCAGCCCGGGCGGGCTCTCCTACGAGCAGTACTTC	CASSPGGLSYEQYF
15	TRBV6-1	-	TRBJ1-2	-	TGTGCCAGCAGTCCAAGACGTGGGGAGGGCTATGGCTACACCTTC	CASSPRRGEGYGYTF
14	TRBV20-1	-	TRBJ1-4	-	TGCAGTGCTAGACCGCGGTCATCGGGTGAAAAACTGTTTTTT	CSARPRSSGEKLFF